These T cell receptor beta chains were read from a single sample in a study of graft-versus-host responses after intestinal transplantation. Their target antigens are unknown. This table comes from immunoSEQ multiplex PCR, and its TCRdb copy is limited to in-frame clones, with some not included. The data show about 89,000 clones, roughly 93% seen once. The sample in question was unstimulated CD4+ T cells sorted from spleen or lymph node cells, obtained before transplant. Source of these receptors: a human donor who was the organ donor for an intestinal transplant. CDR3s include the opening cysteine and the closing phenylalanine or tryptophan. D genes are given only for firm matches. For some rows the clone size is stated as once, few or many, or as a class when expanded; others skip it.

V: TRBV5-1; D: .; J: TRBJ2-3; size: once; length: 15; DNA: TGCGCCAGCAGCTTGTACATGGCTAGCACAGATACGCAGTATTTT; CDR3: CASSLYMASTDTQYF
V: TRBV5-1; D: TRBD2; J: TRBJ2-3; size: .; length: 17; DNA: TGCGCCAGCAGCTTGGGGTTACGGGGGGATGCCACAGATACGCAGTATTTT; CDR3: CASSLGLRGDATDTQYF
V: TRBV6-1; D: .; J: TRBJ2-7; size: once; length: 16; DNA: TGTGCCAGCAGTGATAATCCGGGACGGCTACTTTACGAGCAGTACTTC; CDR3: CASSDNPGRLLYEQYF
V: TRBV18; D: .; J: TRBJ1-1; size: .; length: 16; DNA: TGTGCCAGCTCATTCGGCCGACAGGCCGGAAACACTGAAGCTTTCTTT; CDR3: CASSFGRQAGNTEAFF
V: TRBV9; D: .; J: TRBJ2-7; size: once; length: 17; DNA: TGTGCCAGCAGCGTAGACATGGCCCCCCCAGGCACCTACGAGCAGTACTTC; CDR3: CASSVDMAPPGTYEQYF
V: TRBV5-1; D: TRBD2; J: TRBJ2-5; size: once; length: 16; DNA: TGCGCCAGCAGCTCCGGAACTAGCGGGGGGGATGAGACCCAGTACTTC; CDR3: CASSSGTSGGDETQYF
V: TRBV7-9; D: TRBD1; J: TRBJ2-5; size: .; length: 15; DNA: TGTGCCAGCAGCTTTAGACAGGGAATCCAAGAGACCCAGTACTTC; CDR3: CASSFRQGIQETQYF
V: TRBV7-2; D: TRBD2; J: TRBJ2-3; size: .; length: 17; DNA: TGTGCCAGCAGCCGCCCAGCTAGCGGGCCAACAAAAGATACGCAGTATTTT; CDR3: CASSRPASGPTKDTQYF
V: TRBV19; D: TRBD2; J: TRBJ2-2; size: .; length: 15; DNA: TGTGCCAGTACTCAGCGGGGGGGCAACACCGGGGAGCTGTTTTTT; CDR3: CASTQRGGNTGELFF
V: TRBV15; D: TRBD1; J: TRBJ2-1; size: .; length: 15; DNA: TGTGCCACCAGCAGAGTGGGACAGGGAAACAATGAGCAGTTCTTC; CDR3: CATSRVGQGNNEQFF
V: TRBV6-1; D: .; J: TRBJ1-6; size: .; length: 13; DNA: TGTGCCAGCAGTGAAGCGTATAATTCACCCCTCCACTTT; CDR3: CASSEAYNSPLHF
V: TRBV5-1; D: .; J: TRBJ1-1; size: .; length: 16; DNA: TGCGCCAGCAGCCCCGCTGGAGGGGGGATTAACACTGAAGCTTTCTTT; CDR3: CASSPAGGGINTEAFF
V: TRBV28; D: .; J: TRBJ2-3; size: once; length: 15; DNA: TGTGCCAGCAGTTTAACCGACTTTCTCACAGATACGCAGTATTTT; CDR3: CASSLTDFLTDTQYF
V: TRBV7-2; D: TRBD1; J: TRBJ2-3; size: .; length: 15; DNA: TGTGCCAGCAGCTTAGTGGGACAGCACACAGATACGCAGTATTTT; CDR3: CASSLVGQHTDTQYF
V: TRBV18; D: .; J: TRBJ1-2; size: .; length: 18; DNA: TGTGCCAGCTCACCACGACCCGATCGGACAGAATTTAACTATGGCTACACCTTC; CDR3: CASSPRPDRTEFNYGYTF
V: TRBV5-4; D: .; J: TRBJ2-5; size: .; length: 14; DNA: TGTGCCAGCAGCTTGGCACGGAGGGAAGAGACCCAGTACTTC; CDR3: CASSLARREETQYF
V: TRBV28; D: TRBD1; J: TRBJ1-6; size: .; length: 15; DNA: TGTGCCAGCAGTGTCCGACAGGGGAATTATTCACCCCTCCACTTT; CDR3: CASSVRQGNYSPLHF
V: TRBV14; D: .; J: TRBJ1-6; size: .; length: 16; DNA: TGTGCCAGCAGCCACGGGGAGTTGGTTTATAATTCACCCCTCCACTTT; CDR3: CASSHGELVYNSPLHF
V: TRBV6-1; D: .; J: TRBJ2-5; size: .; length: 14; DNA: TGTGCCAGCAGTGAAGACCACGGTACATGGACCCAGTACTTC; CDR3: CASSEDHGTWTQYF
V: TRBV28; D: .; J: TRBJ1-5; size: .; length: 17; DNA: TGTGCCAGCAGTTTAGTACAGTCTGGGTATAGCAATCAGCCCCAGCATTTT; CDR3: CASSLVQSGYSNQPQHF
V: TRBV15; D: .; J: TRBJ1-5; size: .; length: 16; DNA: TGTGCCACCAGCCCCCCGGGCGGGGGCCGTAATCAGCCCCAGCATTTT; CDR3: CATSPPGGGRNQPQHF
V: TRBV28; D: .; J: TRBJ2-1; size: .; length: 15; DNA: TGTGCCAGCAGTTCGACAGGGAGGTCCTACAATGAGCAGTTCTTC; CDR3: CASSSTGRSYNEQFF
V: TRBV4-1; D: .; J: TRBJ1-2; size: .; length: 15; DNA: TGCGCCAGCAGCCAAGCCGGAGCCGCTAACTATGGCTACACCTTC; CDR3: CASSQAGAANYGYTF
V: TRBV6-4; D: .; J: TRBJ1-5; size: .; length: 14; DNA: TGTGCCAGCAGTGAATGGGGGGGCAATCAGCCCCAGCATTTT; CDR3: CASSEWGGNQPQHF
V: TRBV6-5; D: TRBD1; J: TRBJ1-1; size: .; length: 13; DNA: TGTGTCTCGAACAGGGGGGCGACTACTGAAGCTTTCTTT; CDR3: CVSNRGATTEAFF
V: TRBV7-9; D: TRBD1; J: TRBJ2-7; size: .; length: 14; DNA: TGTGCCAGCAGCCAAGGACAGGCCACCTACGAGCAGTACTTC; CDR3: CASSQGQATYEQYF
V: TRBV28; D: TRBD1; J: TRBJ1-2; size: .; length: 14; DNA: TGTGCCAGCAGTTTAGCAGGGGGGGACTATGGCTACACCTTC; CDR3: CASSLAGGDYGYTF
V: TRBV6-5; D: .; J: TRBJ2-7; size: once; length: 14; DNA: TGTGCCAGCAGTTACTCGATCGCCACCTACGAGCAGTACTTC; CDR3: CASSYSIATYEQYF
V: TRBV7-2; D: .; J: TRBJ2-7; size: .; length: 16; DNA: TGTGCCAGCAGCGAACCCCAGGGGACGGGGTCCTACGAGCAGTACTTC; CDR3: CASSEPQGTGSYEQYF
V: TRBV19; D: TRBD2; J: TRBJ2-7; size: once; length: 14; DNA: TGTGCCAGTAGTACCAGGACTAGCGGGGACGAGCAGTACTTC; CDR3: CASSTRTSGDEQYF
V: TRBV18; D: .; J: TRBJ1-5; size: .; length: 13; DNA: TGTGCCAGCTCCCCCGGTCAGGAGGAGCCCCAGCATTTT; CDR3: CASSPGQEEPQHF